These 4 T cell receptor beta chains came from one sample sequenced in a study of T cells after yellow fever vaccination. TCRdb independently ran MiXCR on the 5' RACE reads; one entry per CDR3 protein. Among more than 250,000 distinct CDR3 sequences, around 6.8% were seen once, and the ten largest hold roughly a sixth. The material sequenced was PBMCs, taken roughly seven weeks after the first yellow fever vaccination. All receptors derive from a man aged 18 to 29 who received the YFV17D yellow fever vaccine.

The sample holds a few counts of this clonotype. V gene TRBV7-3 combines with J gene TRBJ2-2, with TRBD1 matching 10 bases. The CDR3 consists of 17 residues. With V trimmed by 0 bases and J by 0 bases, 1 base remained unmatched. Germline assignment: CDR1 SGHTA and CDR2 FQGTGA. The CDR3 nucleotides read TGTGCCAGCAGCTTAACGGGACAGGGGCCGAACACCGGGGAGCTGTTTTTT. It yields the protein CASSLTGQGPNTGELFF. Drawing the rest from reference TRBV7-3 and TRBJ2-2, the complete variable domain is GAGVSQTPSNKVTEKGKYVELRCDPISGHTALYWYRQSLGQGPEFLIYFQGTGAADDSGLPNDRFFAVRPEGSVSTLKIQRTERGDSAVYLCASSLTGQGPNTGELFFGEGSRLTVL.

In this sample, this clonotype turned up a few times. The chain uses TRBV6-5 and TRBJ1-2; weak D call: TRBD1 (5 bases). This CDR3 comprises 15 residues. Germline CDR1 and CDR2: MNHEY and SVGAGI. V was cut by 1 base and J by 4 bases, with 13 bases left in between. This CDR3 reads CASSYFGGATYGYTF. The CDR3 DNA reads TGTGCCAGCAGTTACTTTGGGGGTGCGACCTATGGCTACACCTTC.

This clonotype occurred a few times. This CDR3 reads CASSQYRSYEQYF. The DNA of the CDR3 is TGTGCCAGCAGCCAATACAGGTCCTACGAGCAGTACTTC. The genes are TRBV14 and TRBJ2-7; possibly TRBD1 for D (5 bases). Trimming left V 2 bases short and J 1 base short, with 6 bases between. This CDR3 spans 13 amino acids. The V gene's germline CDR1 is SGHDN and CDR2 FVKESK.

This clonotype showed up many times. This chain joins TRBV20-1 and TRBJ2-1, with D hard to call. The V and J ends lost 6 bases and 10 bases respectively, with 22 bases between them. There are 14 residues in the CDR3. Germline values: CDR1 DFQATT, CDR2 SNEGSKA (reference sequence). The DNA for the CDR3 is TGCAGTGCCTGGCCCATTGCCTGGGCCGGGGAGCAGTTCTTC. It encodes CSAWPIAWAGEQFF.